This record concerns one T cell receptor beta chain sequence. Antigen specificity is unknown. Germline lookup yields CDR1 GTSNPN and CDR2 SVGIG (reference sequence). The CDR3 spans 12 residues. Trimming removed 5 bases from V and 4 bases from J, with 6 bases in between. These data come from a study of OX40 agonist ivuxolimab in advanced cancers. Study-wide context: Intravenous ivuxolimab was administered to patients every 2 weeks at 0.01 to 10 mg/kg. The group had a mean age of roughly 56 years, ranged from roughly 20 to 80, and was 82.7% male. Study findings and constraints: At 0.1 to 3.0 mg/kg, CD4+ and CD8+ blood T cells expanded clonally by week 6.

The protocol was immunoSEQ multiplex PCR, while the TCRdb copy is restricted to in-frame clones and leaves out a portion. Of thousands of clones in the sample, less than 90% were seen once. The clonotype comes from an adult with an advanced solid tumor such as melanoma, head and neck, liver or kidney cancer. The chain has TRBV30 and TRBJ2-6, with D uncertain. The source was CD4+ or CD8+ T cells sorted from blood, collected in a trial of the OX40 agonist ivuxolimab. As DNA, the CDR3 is TGTGCCTGGGCGTCAGGGGCCAACGTCCTGACTTTC. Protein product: CAWASGANVLTF.